This T cell receptor beta chain was sequenced for a study of graft-versus-host responses after intestinal transplantation. The authors plated around 200,000 CFSE-labeled responder cells with around 200,000 irradiated, violet-dye-labeled stimulator cells. Following the reaction, CD3+CD4+ and CD3+CD8+ responders that were proliferating and CFSE-low underwent sorting. Assay used: immunoSEQ multiplex PCR; TCRdb lists only in-frame clones, some missing. The data show over 15,000 clones, approximately 35% seen once. This clone was recorded a few times. With 4 bases removed from V and 1 base from J, the gap between germline ends came to 19 bases. This CDR3 is built from 17 residues. Germline assignment: CDR1 LGHNA and CDR2 YNFKEQ.

This receptor was identified in a human patient who was an organ donor for intestinal transplantation. Here the sequenced sample was alloreactive CD4+ T cells from a mixed lymphocyte reaction culture, taken before transplantation. The subset: CFSE-low proliferating T cells sorted from approximately 6-day pre-transplant mixed lymphocyte reaction (GvH or HvG direction). The chain carries TRBV4-2 and TRBJ2-5; D may be TRBD2 (6 bases). CDR3 bases: TGTGCCAGCAGCCGAATAGGAGGTAGCGGAGTCCAAGAGACCCAGTACTTC. It specifies CASSRIGGSGVQETQYF.